One sample yielded the 14 T cell receptor beta chains listed below, sequenced in a study of STAT5B mutations in CD4+ large granular lymphocyte leukemia. The data were produced by immunoSEQ multiplex PCR, yet TCRdb's version contains in-frame clones alone and is incomplete. The sample consists of around 34,000 clones, roughly 85% of them appearing once. The sample taken for sequencing was CD4+ T cells from blood buffy coats. These receptors were taken from a human donor in good health.

The rearrangement joins TRBV5-1 to TRBJ2-7, with no clear D. This CDR3 comprises 15 residues. Trimming left V 0 bases short and J 1 base short, with 11 bases between. Germline V gives CDR1 SGHRS, CDR2 YFSETQ. The CDR3 region is CASSLEGRASYEQYF. In DNA form, the CDR3 reads TGCGCCAGCAGCTTGGAGGGTAGGGCTTCCTACGAGCAGTACTTC.

The J gene is TRBJ2-3, the V gene TRBV7-2, with D uncertain. V was pared by 5 bases and J by 0 bases, with 9 bases between. Germline V CDR1 and CDR2: SGHTA, FQGNSA. The CDR3 loop spans 14 amino acids. The chain's CDR3 is CASSPTTSTDTQYF. CDR3 sequence (DNA): TGTGCCAGCAGCCCCACGACTAGCACAGATACGCAGTATTTT.

CDR3 sequence (DNA): TGCGCCAGCAGCTTACTAGCGGGAGGGTCCTACGAGCAGTACTTC. This encodes CASSLLAGGSYEQYF. V usage is TRBV5-1 and J usage is TRBJ2-7; TRBD2 agrees at 13 bases. The CDR3 runs to 15 residues. Germline values: CDR1 SGHRS, CDR2 YFSETQ. The trim removed 2 bases at V and 1 base at J, leaving 0 bases unmatched.

The V call is TRBV10-2, the J call TRBJ2-3; 14 bases line up with TRBD2. Germline assignment: CDR1 WSHSY and CDR2 SAAADI. The CDR3 extends over 17 amino acids. V trimming: 7 bases; J trimming: 1 base; junction bases outside the gene matches: 7. The CDR3 bases are TGCGCCAGCAAAGGGACTAGCGGGAGATTAGGCACAGATACGCAGTATTTT. As protein: CASKGTSGRLGTDTQYF.

This chain links TRBV9 with TRBJ2-4; 7 positions match TRBD1. The CDR3 spans 14 residues. Germline CDR1 is SGDLS and CDR2 is YYNGEE. With 0 bases clipped from V and 5 bases from J, the junction kept 2 bases outside the gene matches. The CDR3 is CASSVAGGENIQYF. The CDR3 coding sequence is TGTGCCAGCAGCGTAGCAGGGGGAGAAAACATTCAGTACTTC.

This clone was seen once. The genes are TRBV6-5 and TRBJ2-7; possibly TRBD2 for D (5 bases). V was pared by 0 bases and J by 4 bases, with 13 bases between. Looked up from germline, CDR1 is MNHEY and CDR2 is SVGAGI. There are 15 residues in the CDR3. The CDR3 here is CASSYSSVGEYEQYF. In DNA, the CDR3 is TGTGCCAGCAGTTACTCGAGTGTCGGGGAATACGAGCAGTACTTC.

This rearrangement joins TRBV12-5 to TRBJ2-7; D tentatively reads TRBD1 or TRBD2 (5 bases each). Trimming removed 6 bases at V and 6 bases at J, with 15 bases between. CDR1 is LGHNT and CDR2 is FRNRAP in the germline V gene. This CDR3 is 13 amino acids long. The CDR3 DNA reads TGTGCTAGTGGCTTCAGCTCCGGGACCGAGCAGTACTTC. It translates to CASGFSSGTEQYF.

This chain links TRBV27 with TRBJ2-3; weak D call: TRBD1 (5 bases). V dropped 5 bases and J dropped 1 base, with 13 bases sitting between them. Germline V gives CDR1 MNHEY, CDR2 SMNVEV (reference sequence). There are 15 residues in the CDR3. CDR3 loop: CASSEPGLRTDTQYF. DNA of the CDR3: TGTGCCAGCAGTGAACCAGGGTTACGCACAGATACGCAGTATTTT.

V is TRBV2 and J is TRBJ1-2; weak D call: TRBD1 (6 bases). This CDR3 has 13 amino acids. The germline CDR1 and CDR2 sequences are SNHLY and FYNNEI. Trimming cost V 7 bases and J 8 bases, with 17 bases left between them. The CDR3 sequence is CASNTQDSLGYTF. CDR3 coding DNA: TGTGCCAGCAATACTCAGGACAGTCTCGGCTACACCTTC.

This clone was seen once. The rearrangement links TRBV28 to TRBJ1-5, with D uncertain. Germline V lookup: CDR1 MDHEN, CDR2 SYDVKM. The CDR3 runs 16 residues. Trimming stripped 4 bases from V and 5 bases from J, with 18 bases between. CDR3 region: CASSSLQGNLYQPQHF. The CDR3 region has the DNA TGTGCCAGCAGTTCCTTGCAAGGGAACCTTTATCAGCCCCAGCATTTT.

This clone was detected only a few times. The rearrangement uses TRBV19 and TRBJ1-5; no firm D call. The CDR3 runs to 15 residues. Germline lookup yields CDR1 LNHDA and CDR2 SQIVND (reference sequence). The V gene lost 2 bases and the J gene lost 8 bases, with 16 bases spanning the gap. The CDR3 DNA follows: TGTGCCAGTAGTATACATGGGCGGGGAATTAAGCCCCAGCATTTT. This sequence encodes CASSIHGRGIKPQHF.

The rearrangement uses TRBV28 and TRBJ2-2; 8 nucleotides agree with TRBD1. Germline V CDR1 and CDR2: MDHEN, SYDVKM. The CDR3 is made up of 15 amino acids. V dropped 6 bases and J dropped 5; count of bases not matched to a gene: 8. The CDR3 protein is CASRHPTGVTGELFF. The CDR3 DNA reads TGTGCCAGCAGACACCCGACAGGGGTAACCGGGGAGCTGTTTTTT.

J is TRBJ2-5 and V is TRBV7-2; D is unclear. Germline V CDR1 and CDR2: SGHTA, FQGNSA. The CDR3 sequence is 11 residues long. V was trimmed by 5 bases and J by 7 bases, leaving 8 bases between them. CDR3 in DNA: TGTGCCAGCAGCCCCTCCTCGACCCAGTACTTC. Its translation: CASSPSSTQYF.

The chain is built from TRBV30 and TRBJ2-2, with a possible D match to TRBD1 (5 bases). Trimming left V 4 bases short and J 1 base short, with 16 bases between. Germline CDR1 is GTSNPN and CDR2 is SVGIG (reference sequence). The CDR3 has 16 residues. CDR3 DNA: TGTGCCTGGACCACCTTAGGACATCTGAACACCGGGGAGCTGTTTTTT. As protein: CAWTTLGHLNTGELFF.